The 27 T cell receptor beta chains given below trace back to one sample, sequenced in a study of shared clonotypes between healthy human individuals. Method: immunoSEQ multiplex PCR; TCRdb's copy keeps in-frame clones and lacks some. The sample holds approximately 2,000,000 clones; around 93% are singletons and the top ten take around 0.4%. Specimen: naive CD4+ T cells from PBMCs. Indicated subset: CD45RA+ positively selected. The receptors come from a man aged 18 to 30 in good health. Some clones in this sample may be carry-over from other donors' samples.

V and J are TRBV6-5 and TRBJ1-2; the match to TRBD1 covers 8 bases. V was pared by 2 bases and J by 6 bases, with 5 bases of the junction left unmatched. The CDR3 runs 14 residues. Germline loops: CDR1 MNHEY, CDR2 SVGAGI. The CDR3 DNA reads TGTGCCAGCAGTTACAGGCAGGGGGCTCATGGCTACACCTTC. Translated, it gives CASSYRQGAHGYTF.

The V call is TRBV2, the J call TRBJ2-7; D is perhaps TRBD2 (5 bases). The length of the CDR3 is 12 residues. Trimming stripped 6 bases from V and 2 bases from J, with 8 bases between. Per the germline V gene, CDR1 is SNHLY and CDR2 is FYNNEI. The DNA for the CDR3 is TGTGCCAGCAGGGAGGAAACCTACGAGCAGTACTTC. Its translation: CASREETYEQYF.

J is TRBJ2-2 and V is TRBV19; 8 nucleotides agree with TRBD1. CDR1 LNHDA and CDR2 SQIVND come from the germline V gene (reference sequence). V gave up 6 bases and J gave up 15 bases; unmatched junction bases: 15. CDR3 length equals 14 residues. CDR3 amino acids: CASRPSAGGGFMFF. The CDR3 nucleotides are TGTGCCAGTAGACCCAGTGCAGGGGGCGGGTTTATGTTTTTT.

The sample holds one count of this clone. This chain joins TRBV5-1 and TRBJ1-2, with D perhaps matching TRBD1 (6 bases). CDR1 SGHRS and CDR2 YFSETQ come from the germline V gene. The CDR3 loop spans 13 amino acids. V lost 0 bases and J lost 8, with 11 bases in between. CDR3 region: CASSLAAGEGYTF. DNA for the CDR3: TGCGCCAGCAGCTTGGCGGCAGGGGAAGGCTACACCTTC.

The CDR3 bases are TGTGCCAGCAGTTCACACGACAGGGATACGCAGTATTTT. It encodes CASSSHDRDTQYF. The genes are TRBV28 and TRBJ2-3; D perhaps matches TRBD1 (6 bases). In germline, CDR1 is MDHEN, CDR2 SYDVKM. The CDR3 consists of 13 residues. The germline V and J ends were trimmed by 4 bases and 6 bases, with 11 bases remaining between them.

As regards this clone: At the DNA level, this CDR3 is encoded by other sequences in the same sample as well. V gene TRBV5-1 combines with J gene TRBJ2-1; either TRBD1 or TRBD2 may supply D (5 bases each). Germline CDR1 is SGHRS and CDR2 is YFSETQ. CDR3 length: 13 residues. Trimming shortened V by 4 bases and J by 0 bases, and 5 bases separated the two germline ends. CDR3 nucleotide sequence: TGCGCCAGCAGCGGGGGCTCCTACAATGAGCAGTTCTTC. Translation: CASSGGSYNEQFF.

This clone was seen once. This sequence joins TRBV18 and TRBJ1-3; 7 bases map to TRBD1. Trimming removed 5 bases from V and 0 bases from J; junction bases left unmatched: 7. The germline V gene encodes CDR1 KGHSH and CDR2 LQKENI. This CDR3 region has 16 residues. The DNA of the CDR3 is TGTGCCAGCTCAGAGACAGGGTCCGGCTCTGGAAACACCATATATTTT. It translates to CASSETGSGSGNTIYF.

In DNA, the CDR3 is TGTGCCAGCAGCTGGGGCGGGAGATGGGGAGATACGCAGTATTTT. Translation gives CASSWGGRWGDTQYF. The chain is built from TRBV7-9 and TRBJ2-3, with 7 bases matching TRBD2. CDR1 is SEHNR, CDR2 FQNEAQ, per germline (reference sequence). The J segment lost 5 bases and the V segment lost 4 bases, leaving 9 bases of the junction unmatched. This CDR3 region has 15 residues.

This clone has a single count. Other DNA sequences within the sample encode an identical CDR3. The chain uses TRBV7-3 and TRBJ2-3; D call uncertain. Trimming removed 5 bases from V and 4 bases from J, with 10 bases in between. CDR1 and CDR2 (germline): SGHTA, FQGTGA. The CDR3 loop spans 13 amino acids. The DNA for the CDR3 is TGTGCCAGCAGCCTCGAGGTAGCAGATACGCAGTATTTT. Its protein is CASSLEVADTQYF. Full variable domain (missing parts from reference TRBV7-3 and TRBJ2-3): GAGVSQTPSNKVTEKGKYVELRCDPISGHTALYWYRQSLGQGPEFLIYFQGTGAADDSGLPNDRFFAVRPEGSVSTLKIQRTERGDSAVYLCASSLEVADTQYFGPGTRLTVL.

V and J are TRBV9 and TRBJ1-2; 8 nucleotides agree with TRBD1. The CDR3 spans 16 residues. CDR1 and CDR2 from the germline V gene are SGDLS and YYNGEE. J lost 4 bases, V lost 4 bases, and 12 bases had no gene match. CDR3 protein: CASSQDTGGASYGYTF. CDR3 coding DNA: TGTGCCAGCAGCCAGGATACAGGGGGTGCCTCCTATGGCTACACCTTC.

The chain employs TRBV5-1 and TRBJ2-7, with TRBD1 matching over 9 bases. CDR3 length: 17 amino acids. Germline values: CDR1 SGHRS, CDR2 YFSETQ. V was clipped by 4 bases and J by 2 bases; unmatched bases: 13. DNA for the CDR3: TGCGCCAGCAGCGTCCAACCCGGGACAGGGCAACCCTACGAGCAGTACTTC. This encodes CASSVQPGTGQPYEQYF.

The chain is built from TRBV28 and TRBJ1-2; D not resolved. V lost 2 bases to trimming and J lost 5 bases, with 12 bases between them. CDR3 size: 14 residues. Germline V lookup: CDR1 MDHEN, CDR2 SYDVKM. The CDR3 DNA reads as TGTGCCAGCAGTTTACTAGGTGGGTCTTATGGCTACACCTTC. This codes for CASSLLGGSYGYTF.

The chain combines TRBV5-1 with TRBJ1-2; D remains unclear. The germline V gene has CDR1 SGHRS and CDR2 YFSETQ. This CDR3 has 13 amino acids. The ends were cut back, 0 bases at V and 8 bases at J, with 11 bases in the middle. The CDR3 spells CASSLVLAGGYTF. CDR3 nucleotide sequence: TGCGCCAGCAGCTTGGTCCTAGCGGGGGGCTACACCTTC.

CDR3: CSVEGDRGSLMNTEAFF. CDR3 nucleotide sequence: TGCAGCGTTGAAGGAGACAGGGGTTCTCTGATGAACACTGAAGCTTTCTTT. J is TRBJ1-1 and V is TRBV29-1, with 8 bases that match TRBD1. Per germline, CDR1 SQVTM and CDR2 ANQGSEA. The CDR3 runs 17 residues. Trimming cost V 1 base and J 0 bases; bases outside gene matches: 10.

This CDR3 is CASPHKLEGGLDIVHEQFF. Written as DNA, the CDR3 is TGCGCCAGCCCCCACAAACTGGAGGGGGGACTAGATATTGTGCATGAGCAGTTCTTC. This rearrangement joins TRBV5-1 to TRBJ2-1; 8 bases line up with TRBD2. Trimming cost V 7 bases and J 8 bases; bases outside gene matches: 26. Germline-derived CDR1 and CDR2 are SGHRS and YFSETQ. The CDR3 contains 19 residues.

The chain is built from TRBV11-3 and TRBJ2-5, with 7 bases identical to TRBD1. Germline V gene data show CDR1 as SGHNT and CDR2 as YENEEA. The CDR3 spans 16 residues. The V gene end was trimmed by 0 bases and the J gene end by 2 bases; junction bases not matched to a gene: 6. Written as DNA, the CDR3 is TGTGCCAGCAGCTTAGATCGATTGGGACAGCAAGAGACCCAGTACTTC. This codes for CASSLDRLGQQETQYF. The full variable domain, completed using reference TRBV11-3 and TRBJ2-5, is EAGVVQSPRYKIIEKKQPVAFWCNPISGHNTLYWYLQNLGQGPELLIRYENEEAVDDSQLPKDRFSAERLKGVDSTLKIQPAELGDSAVYLCASSLDRLGQQETQYFGPGTRLLVL.

The rearrangement links TRBV5-1 to TRBJ2-3, with 8 bases aligning to TRBD1. Germline V gene sequence: CDR1 SGHRS, CDR2 YFSETQ. V trimming: 3 bases; J trimming: 1 base; junction bases outside the gene matches: 4. The CDR3 has 15 amino acids. The CDR3 coding sequence is TGCGCCAGCAGCTCCCTGGGACAGGGCACAGATACGCAGTATTTT. This sequence encodes CASSSLGQGTDTQYF.

This chain links TRBV2 with TRBJ2-5, with 8 bases fitting TRBD2. This CDR3 region has 15 residues. With 1 base clipped from V and 5 bases from J, the junction kept 6 bases outside the gene matches. Per the germline V gene, CDR1 is SNHLY and CDR2 is FYNNEI. Written as DNA, the CDR3 is TGTGCCAGCAGTGAAGGGCTAGCGGGTGGGGAGACCCAGTACTTC. Translating it yields CASSEGLAGGETQYF.

The rearrangement joins TRBV4-2 to TRBJ2-3; no definite D call. With 1 base removed from V and 4 bases from J, the gap between germline ends came to 15 bases. The CDR3 runs 16 residues. In germline, CDR1 is LGHNA, CDR2 YNFKEQ. The CDR3 sequence: CASSQVSGLGADTQYF. CDR3 in DNA: TGTGCCAGCAGCCAAGTCTCAGGTCTTGGCGCAGATACGCAGTATTTT.

The J gene is TRBJ2-1, the V gene TRBV14; 11 nucleotides agree with TRBD2. The ends lost 1 base at V and 0 bases at J; junction bases unmatched: 2. CDR1 and CDR2 (germline): SGHDN, FVKESK. This CDR3 spans 17 amino acids. CDR3 in DNA: TGTGCCAGCAGCCAAGGTAGCGGGAGGGTCTCCTACAATGAGCAGTTCTTC. The encoded protein is CASSQGSGRVSYNEQFF.

The chain combines TRBV15 with TRBJ2-2; D is unresolved. Germline V CDR1 and CDR2: LNHNV, YYDKDF (reference sequence). The CDR3 has 15 residues. V lost 8 bases and J lost 1, with 14 bases in between. As DNA, the CDR3 is TGTGCCACCTCCTCGACGGAGCGGAACACCGGGGAGCTGTTTTTT. Protein: CATSSTERNTGELFF. Supplemented by reference TRBV15 and TRBJ2-2, the full variable domain reads DAMVIQNPRYQVTQFGKPVTLSCSQTLNHNVMYWYQQKSSQAPKLLFHYYDKDFNNEADTPDNFQSRRPNTSFCFLDIRSPGLGDTAMYLCATSSTERNTGELFFGEGSRLTVL.

V is TRBV5-1 and J is TRBJ1-1; the D is unclear. Germline V CDR1 and CDR2: SGHRS, YFSETQ. V was trimmed by 4 bases and J by 0 bases, leaving 10 bases between them. This CDR3 region has 14 residues. CDR3 residues: CASSVDQLNTEAFF. The CDR3 DNA follows: TGCGCCAGCAGCGTCGATCAACTGAACACTGAAGCTTTCTTT.

This clone is a singleton in its sample. This chain connects TRBV19 to TRBJ1-2; possibly TRBD1 for D (5 bases). This CDR3 spans 15 amino acids. The ends were cut back, 2 bases at V and 5 bases at J, with 15 bases in the middle. Per the germline V gene, CDR1 is LNHDA and CDR2 is SQIVND (reference sequence). The CDR3 region is CASSIRGADHYGYTF. CDR3 DNA: TGTGCCAGTAGTATACGTGGGGCGGATCATTATGGCTACACCTTC. Based on the CDR3 plus reference TRBV19 and TRBJ1-2, the full variable domain is DGGITQSPKYLFRKEGQNVTLSCEQNLNHDAMYWYRQDPGQGLRLIYYSQIVNDFQKGDIAEGYSVSREKKESFPLTVTSAQKNPTAFYLCASSIRGADHYGYTFGSGTRLTVV.

This chain connects TRBV6-6 to TRBJ1-1; no definite D call. The CDR3 covers 14 residues. Trimming pared 1 base from V and 2 bases from J, leaving 8 bases between. The germline CDR1 and CDR2 sequences are MNHNY and SVGAGI (reference sequence). CDR3 protein: CASSYFGTNTEAFF. In DNA form, the CDR3 reads TGTGCCAGCAGTTACTTCGGAACAAACACTGAAGCTTTCTTT.

The V call is TRBV9, the J call TRBJ2-5; the D gene is possibly TRBD1 (6 bases). Germline V CDR1 and CDR2: SGDLS, YYNGEE. The CDR3 length is 15 residues. Between the trimmed V and J ends, which lost 0 bases and 3 bases, there was a span of 12 bases. In DNA form, the CDR3 reads TGTGCCAGCAGCGTAGCACAGGGCAGGGAAGAGACCCAGTACTTC. It specifies CASSVAQGREETQYF.

This sequence joins TRBV28 and TRBJ1-6, with D possibly TRBD1 on 5 matching bases. This CDR3 comprises 15 residues. Trimming stripped 6 bases from V and 10 bases from J, with 19 bases between. Looked up from germline, CDR1 is MDHEN and CDR2 is SYDVKM. The CDR3 DNA is TGTGCCAGCAGCCCTCGCGGAGGGGCCCGGTCACCCCTCCACTTT. This gives the protein CASSPRGGARSPLHF.

V gene TRBV11-3 combines with J gene TRBJ1-1; no reliable D call. The CDR3 consists of 13 residues. Germline V gene data show CDR1 as SGHNT and CDR2 as YENEEA. V dropped 3 bases and J dropped 1 base, with 6 bases sitting between them. The CDR3 protein is CASSFRKNTEAFF. The CDR3 coding sequence is TGTGCCAGCAGCTTTCGTAAGAACACTGAAGCTTTCTTT.